This entry describes one T cell receptor (beta chain). Its antigen remains unidentified. The PBMCs studied were ones that came from about 10 ml fresh peripheral blood. Authors of the study amplified TCR beta CDR3 regions from RNA transcripts. A first-round RT-PCR of the TCR CDR3 used the HTBI primer set. TCRdb independently ran MiXCR on the multiplex PCR reads; one entry per CDR3 protein. The sample lists about 500,000 distinct CDR3 sequences; approximately 17% were seen once. This sample was taken from a study of T cells in Graves' hyperthyroidism and ophthalmopathy. In the study overall: The authors collected peripheral blood at initial diagnosis, before any treatment.

Study findings and constraints: Ophthalmopathy and stable hyperthyroidism were told apart by a 13 V-J model.

With V trimmed by 3 bases and J by 5 bases, 5 bases remained unmatched. CDR1 and CDR2 from the germline V gene are SGHAT and FQDESV (reference sequence). This CDR3 comprises 16 residues. The sequence was collected from a woman under 30 with Graves' ophthalmopathy. The chain combines TRBV11-1 with TRBJ2-2; TRBD2 matches 11 bases. Sequenced sample: blood. In DNA form, the CDR3 reads TGTGCCAGCAGCTTTCTAGCGGGGGGTGGTACCGGGGAGCTGTTTTTT. Its protein is CASSFLAGGGTGELFF.